Listed below are T cell receptor beta chains from one sample, sequenced in a study of long-term antiretroviral therapy in people with HIV. The repertoire was sequenced with immunoSEQ multiplex PCR; TCRdb's copy has only in-frame clones and lacks some. There are some 17,000 clones in the sample; 85% to 90% occur only once, and 9% to 15% lies in the top ten. The sequencing here drew on unsorted PBMCs, taken 6.9 years after starting antiretroviral therapy. These receptors came from a man aged 45-60 years with HIV. The CDR3 runs from the conserved cysteine through the conserved F or W. D genes are given only for firm matches. Clone size, where shown, is once, few, many, or a class for clones that have expanded.

abundance	j_gene	d_gene	v_gene	CDR3aa	CDR3nt
NA	TRBJ1-1	NA	TRBV9	CASSVRYWDTEAFF	TGTGCCAGCAGCGTCAGATATTGGGACACTGAAGCTTTCTTT
NA	TRBJ1-1	TRBD1	TRBV7-6	CASSKLGQGPDTEAFF	TGTGCCAGCAGCAAACTCGGACAGGGTCCGGACACTGAAGCTTTCTTT
NA	TRBJ2-1	TRBD1	TRBV30	CAWNHDRGQGDEQFF	TGTGCCTGGAACCACGACAGGGGGCAGGGGGATGAGCAGTTCTTC
NA	TRBJ1-6	NA	TRBV7-2	CASSSGLESPLHF	TGTGCCAGCAGCTCAGGACTAGAATCACCCCTCCACTTT
NA	TRBJ2-7	NA	TRBV20-1	CSAIDYEQYF	TGCAGTGCTATAGATTACGAGCAGTACTTC
NA	TRBJ2-5	TRBD2	TRBV7-3	CASSSGLAGETQYF	TGTGCCAGCAGCTCGGGACTAGCGGGAGAGACCCAGTACTTC
once	TRBJ2-3	NA	TRBV4-2	CASSQEIGVATGDTQYF	TGTGCCAGCAGCCAAGAGATAGGGGTAGCGACGGGGGATACGCAGTATTTT
NA	TRBJ2-5	TRBD1	TRBV29-1	CSGGQGAWETQYF	TGCAGCGGTGGACAGGGGGCTTGGGAGACCCAGTACTTC
NA	TRBJ2-7	NA	TRBV7-9	CASSLILEEYEQYF	TGTGCCAGCAGCTTAATACTGGAAGAATACGAGCAGTACTTC
NA	TRBJ1-2	NA	TRBV10-3	CAIRTPLEKNYGYTF	TGTGCCATCAGGACCCCCTTGGAAAAAAACTATGGCTACACCTTC
NA	TRBJ1-1	NA	TRBV6-1	CASRGTEAFF	TGTGCCAGCAGGGGCACTGAAGCTTTCTTT
NA	TRBJ2-5	NA	TRBV9	CASSPVSGQETQYF	TGTGCCAGCAGCCCGGTCTCGGGTCAAGAGACCCAGTACTTC
NA	TRBJ2-1	NA	TRBV7-2	CASSLAPLSYNEQFF	TGTGCCAGCAGCTTAGCCCCGCTCTCCTACAATGAGCAGTTCTTC
NA	TRBJ2-2	NA	TRBV6-1	CASGVYTGELFF	TGTGCCAGCGGGGTTTACACCGGGGAGCTGTTTTTT
NA	TRBJ1-6	NA	TRBV11-2	CASSQGSNSPLHF	TGTGCCAGCAGTCAGGGAAGTAATTCACCCCTCCACTTT
NA	TRBJ2-7	TRBD1	TRBV27	CASSPTGSIYEQYF	TGTGCCAGCAGTCCGACAGGGTCGATCTACGAGCAGTACTTC
NA	TRBJ2-1	NA	TRBV19	CASSLPETGIRPFF	TGTGCCAGTAGTCTCCCTGAAACAGGGATAAGGCCGTTCTTC
NA	TRBJ2-2	NA	TRBV9	CASSVVTGELFF	TGTGCCAGCAGCGTAGTAACCGGGGAGCTGTTTTTT
NA	TRBJ2-7	NA	TRBV7-2	CASSLEGFSSYEQYF	TGTGCCAGCAGCTTAGAGGGATTCAGCTCCTACGAGCAGTACTTC
NA	TRBJ1-2	NA	TRBV27	CASSPRTATLGYTF	TGTGCCAGCAGTCCACGGACAGCTACCTTGGGCTACACCTTC
NA	TRBJ2-2	NA	TRBV27	CASRLIARSAGELFF	TGTGCCAGCAGACTAATCGCTAGGTCCGCCGGGGAGCTGTTTTTT
few	TRBJ2-2	NA	TRBV6-5	CASSDTTTGELFF	TGTGCCAGCAGTGACACAACCACCGGGGAGCTGTTTTTT
NA	TRBJ1-3	TRBD1	TRBV6-6	CASSVTGDSGNTIYF	TGTGCCAGCAGTGTTACAGGGGATTCTGGAAACACCATATATTTT
once	TRBJ2-5	TRBD2	TRBV4-3	CASSQDGGVAGVETQYF	TGCGCCAGCAGCCAAGATGGAGGGGTGGCGGGAGTGGAGACCCAGTACTTC
NA	TRBJ1-1	NA	TRBV5-1	CASSFGGYTEAFF	TGCGCCAGCTCTTTTGGGGGATACACTGAAGCTTTCTTT
few	TRBJ1-3	TRBD1	TRBV6-1	CASSGGTVSGNTIYF	TGTGCCAGCAGTGGGGGGACAGTCTCTGGAAACACCATATATTTT
NA	TRBJ1-2	TRBD1	TRBV7-2	CASSLAGQAYGYTF	TGTGCCAGCAGCTTAGCAGGACAGGCCTATGGCTACACCTTC
NA	TRBJ2-5	TRBD2	TRBV7-8	CASSLWLAGPQETQYF	TGTGCCAGCAGCTTGTGGCTAGCGGGGCCCCAAGAGACCCAGTACTTC
NA	TRBJ2-1	NA	TRBV7-8	CASSLVQGYNEQFF	TGTGCCAGCAGCTTAGTACAGGGCTACAATGAGCAGTTCTTC
NA	TRBJ2-1	TRBD2	TRBV15	CATRWSRTSLGYNEQFF	TGTGCCACCAGATGGAGCCGGACTAGCTTGGGATACAATGAGCAGTTCTTC
NA	TRBJ2-2	TRBD2	TRBV5-4	CASSLAGVDTGELFF	TGTGCCAGCAGCTTAGCGGGAGTTGACACCGGGGAGCTGTTTTTT